This T cell receptor (beta chain) was retrieved from a study of blood T cell repertoires in COVID-19. Whole-study context: Material from acute and convalescent COVID-19 was sourced from the United States, Italy and Spain.

Unmatched junction bases numbered 14, after V lost 5 bases and J lost 6 bases. The germline V gene has CDR1 MNHEY and CDR2 SMNVEV (reference sequence). The CDR3 loop spans 17 amino acids. Profiled with immunoSEQ multiplex PCR; TCRdb holds only in-frame clones, not every one. Of about 230,000 clones in the sample, about 86% were seen once. The specimen sequenced was peripheral blood. This TCR derives from a man older than 75 with acute or convalescent COVID-19. V gene TRBV27 combines with J gene TRBJ2-1; TRBD1 matches at 9 bases. The CDR3 region has the DNA TGTGCCAGCAGTCTCCGGACAGGGGTCGTTCGAAGCAATGAGCAGTTCTTC. Residues: CASSLRTGVVRSNEQFF.